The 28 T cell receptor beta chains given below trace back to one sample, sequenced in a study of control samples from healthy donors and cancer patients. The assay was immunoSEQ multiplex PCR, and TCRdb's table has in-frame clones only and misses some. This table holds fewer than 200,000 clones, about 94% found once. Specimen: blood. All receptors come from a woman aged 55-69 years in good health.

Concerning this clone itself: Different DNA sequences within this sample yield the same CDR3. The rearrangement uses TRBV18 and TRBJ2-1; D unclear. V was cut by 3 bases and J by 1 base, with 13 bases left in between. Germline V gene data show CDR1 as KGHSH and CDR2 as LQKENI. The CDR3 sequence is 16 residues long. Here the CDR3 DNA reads TGTGCCAGCTCACCGCCGTCCGGGCGGTCCTACAATGAGCAGTTCTTC. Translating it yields CASSPPSGRSYNEQFF. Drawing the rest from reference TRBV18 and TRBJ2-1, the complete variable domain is NAGVMQNPRHLVRRRGQEARLRCSPMKGHSHVYWYRQLPEEGLKFMVYLQKENIIDESGMPKERFSAEFPKEGPSILRIQQVVRGDSAAYFCASSPPSGRSYNEQFFGPGTRLTVL.

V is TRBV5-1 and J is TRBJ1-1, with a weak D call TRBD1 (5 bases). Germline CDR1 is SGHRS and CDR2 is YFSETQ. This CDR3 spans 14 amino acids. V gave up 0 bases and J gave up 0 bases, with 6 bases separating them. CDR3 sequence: CASSLEGLNTEAFF. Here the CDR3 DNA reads TGCGCCAGCAGCTTGGAGGGGCTGAACACTGAAGCTTTCTTT.

The DNA of the CDR3 is TGTGCCAGCAGTCGCTCCCCGCAGGTCAATTCACCCCTCCACTTT. This encodes CASSRSPQVNSPLHF. The V gene is TRBV6-5, the J gene TRBJ1-6; the D is unclear. The CDR3 runs to 15 residues. Trimming stripped 5 bases from V and 7 bases from J, with 15 bases between. Looked up from germline, CDR1 is MNHEY and CDR2 is SVGAGI.

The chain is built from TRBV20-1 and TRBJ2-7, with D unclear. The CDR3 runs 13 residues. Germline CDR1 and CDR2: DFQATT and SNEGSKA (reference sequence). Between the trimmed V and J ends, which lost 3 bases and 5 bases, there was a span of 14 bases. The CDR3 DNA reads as TGCAGTGCTAGTTTGCCACGGGTTAACGAGCAGTACTTC. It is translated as CSASLPRVNEQYF.

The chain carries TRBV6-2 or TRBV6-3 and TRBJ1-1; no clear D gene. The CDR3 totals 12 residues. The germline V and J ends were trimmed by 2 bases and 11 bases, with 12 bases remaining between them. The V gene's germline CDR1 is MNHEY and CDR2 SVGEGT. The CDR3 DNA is TGTGCCAGCAGTTACGAGACGCGAGGGGCTTTCTTT. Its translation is CASSYETRGAFF.

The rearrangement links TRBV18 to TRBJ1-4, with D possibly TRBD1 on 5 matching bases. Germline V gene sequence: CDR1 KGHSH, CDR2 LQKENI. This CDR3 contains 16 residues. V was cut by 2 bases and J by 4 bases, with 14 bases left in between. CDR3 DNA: TGTGCCAGCTCACCAGCAACAATTGGGGGTAATGAAAAACTGTTTTTT. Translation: CASSPATIGGNEKLFF.

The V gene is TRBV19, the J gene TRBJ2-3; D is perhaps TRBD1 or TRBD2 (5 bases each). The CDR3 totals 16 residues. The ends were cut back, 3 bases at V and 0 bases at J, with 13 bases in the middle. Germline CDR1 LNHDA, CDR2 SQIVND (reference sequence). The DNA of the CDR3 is TGTGCCAGTAGTATCGGGGCTGTTCCGAGCACAGATACGCAGTATTTT. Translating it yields CASSIGAVPSTDTQYF.

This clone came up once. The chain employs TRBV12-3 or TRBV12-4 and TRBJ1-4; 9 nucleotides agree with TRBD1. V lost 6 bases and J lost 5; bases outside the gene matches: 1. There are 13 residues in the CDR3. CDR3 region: CASRQGANEKLFF. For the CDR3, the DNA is TGTGCCAGCAGACAGGGGGCGAATGAAAAACTGTTTTTT.

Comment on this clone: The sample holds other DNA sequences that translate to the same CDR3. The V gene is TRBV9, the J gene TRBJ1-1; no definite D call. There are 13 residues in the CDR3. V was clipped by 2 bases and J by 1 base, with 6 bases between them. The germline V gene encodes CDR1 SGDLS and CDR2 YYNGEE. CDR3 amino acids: CASSVAGNTEAFF. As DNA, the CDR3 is TGTGCCAGCAGCGTGGCAGGGAACACTGAAGCTTTCTTT.

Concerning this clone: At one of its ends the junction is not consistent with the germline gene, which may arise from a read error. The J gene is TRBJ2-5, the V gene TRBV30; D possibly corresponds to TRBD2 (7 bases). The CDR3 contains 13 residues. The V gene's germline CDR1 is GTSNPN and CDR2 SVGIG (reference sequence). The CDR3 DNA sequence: TGTGCTTGGAGGAAACGGGGGGCCGGGACCCAGTACTTC. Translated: CAWRKRGAGTQYF.

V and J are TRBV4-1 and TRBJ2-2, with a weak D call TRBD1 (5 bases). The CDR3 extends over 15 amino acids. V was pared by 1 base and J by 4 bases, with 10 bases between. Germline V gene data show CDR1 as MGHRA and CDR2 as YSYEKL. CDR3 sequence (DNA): TGCGCCAGCAGCCAAGGGCAGGGCATCACCGGGGAGCTGTTTTTT. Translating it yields CASSQGQGITGELFF.

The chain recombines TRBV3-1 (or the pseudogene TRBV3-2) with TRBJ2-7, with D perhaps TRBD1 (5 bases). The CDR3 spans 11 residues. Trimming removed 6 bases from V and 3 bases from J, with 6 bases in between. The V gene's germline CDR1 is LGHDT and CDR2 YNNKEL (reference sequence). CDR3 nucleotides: TGTGCCAGCAGGCAGGGCTACGAGCAGTACTTC. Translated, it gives CASRQGYEQYF.

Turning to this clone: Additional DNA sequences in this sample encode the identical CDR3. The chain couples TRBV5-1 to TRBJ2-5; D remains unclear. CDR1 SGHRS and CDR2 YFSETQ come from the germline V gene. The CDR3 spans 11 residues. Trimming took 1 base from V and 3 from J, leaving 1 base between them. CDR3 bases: TGCGCCAGCAGCTTGAAAGAGACCCAGTACTTC. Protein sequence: CASSLKETQYF.

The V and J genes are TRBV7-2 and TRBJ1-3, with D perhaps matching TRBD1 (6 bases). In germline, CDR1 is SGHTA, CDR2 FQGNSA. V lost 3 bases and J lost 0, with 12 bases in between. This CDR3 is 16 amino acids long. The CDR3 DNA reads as TGTGCCAGCAGCTTGCGACAGGCTCTCTCTGGAAACACCATATATTTT. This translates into CASSLRQALSGNTIYF.

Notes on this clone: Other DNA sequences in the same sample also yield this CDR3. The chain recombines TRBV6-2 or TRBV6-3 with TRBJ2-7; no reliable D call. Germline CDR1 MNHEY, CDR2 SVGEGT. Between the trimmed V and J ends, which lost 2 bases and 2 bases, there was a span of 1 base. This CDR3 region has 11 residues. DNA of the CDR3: TGTGCCAGCAGTTACACCTACGAGCAGTACTTC. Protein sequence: CASSYTYEQYF.

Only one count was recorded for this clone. CDR3 bases: TGTGCCACCGCTACAGGGGGCGGCACAGATACGCAGTATTTT. This translates into CATATGGGTDTQYF. V usage is TRBV24-1 and J usage is TRBJ2-3; 9 nucleotides match TRBD1. Looked up from germline, CDR1 is KGHDR and CDR2 is SFDVKD. Germline trimming cut 9 bases from V and 1 base from J; bases unmatched to any gene: 4. The CDR3 extends over 14 amino acids.

The CDR3 sequence is CASSRGGSGNTIYF. The CDR3 DNA follows: TGTGCCAGCAGCCGAGGCGGCTCTGGAAACACCATATATTTT. The V and J genes are TRBV28 and TRBJ1-3; D is unresolved. The CDR3 consists of 14 residues. Trimming stripped 6 bases from V and 0 bases from J, with 9 bases between. Per germline, CDR1 MDHEN and CDR2 SYDVKM.

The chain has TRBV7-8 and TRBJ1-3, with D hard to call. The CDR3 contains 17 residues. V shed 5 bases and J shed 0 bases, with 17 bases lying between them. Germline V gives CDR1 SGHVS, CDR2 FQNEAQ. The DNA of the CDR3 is TGTGCCAGCAGCCCTACCGGACTGTCGAGCTCTGGAAACACCATATATTTT. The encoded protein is CASSPTGLSSSGNTIYF.

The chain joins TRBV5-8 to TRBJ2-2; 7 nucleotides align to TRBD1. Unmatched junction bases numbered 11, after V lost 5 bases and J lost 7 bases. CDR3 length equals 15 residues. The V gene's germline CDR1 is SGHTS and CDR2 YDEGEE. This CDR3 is CASRARDSFHGELFF. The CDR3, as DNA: TGTGCCAGCAGGGCCAGGGACAGTTTCCACGGGGAGCTGTTTTTT. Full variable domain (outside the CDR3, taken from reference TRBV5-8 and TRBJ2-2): EAGVTQSPTHLIKTRGQQATLRCSPISGHTSVYWYQQALGLGLQFLLWYDEGEERNRGNFPPRFSGRQFPNYSSELNVNALELEDSALYLCASRARDSFHGELFFGEGSRLTVL.

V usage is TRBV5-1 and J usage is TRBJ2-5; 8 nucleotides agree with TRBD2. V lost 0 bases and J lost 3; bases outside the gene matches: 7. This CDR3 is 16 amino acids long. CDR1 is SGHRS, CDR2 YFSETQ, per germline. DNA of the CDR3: TGCGCCAGCAGCTTGGTGTCGGGGGGGCCGGAAGAGACCCAGTACTTC. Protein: CASSLVSGGPEETQYF. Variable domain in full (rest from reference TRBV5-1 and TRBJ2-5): KAGVTQTPRYLIKTRGQQVTLSCSPISGHRSVSWYQQTPGQGLQFLFEYFSETQRNKGNFPGRFSGRQFSNSRSEMNVSTLELGDSALYLCASSLVSGGPEETQYFGPGTRLLVL.

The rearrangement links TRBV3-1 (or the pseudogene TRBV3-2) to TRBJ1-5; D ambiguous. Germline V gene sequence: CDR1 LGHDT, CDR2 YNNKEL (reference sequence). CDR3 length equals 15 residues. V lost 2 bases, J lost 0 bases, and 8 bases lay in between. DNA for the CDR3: TGTGCCAGCAGCCAACGGCCTGATAGCAATCAGCCCCAGCATTTT. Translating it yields CASSQRPDSNQPQHF.

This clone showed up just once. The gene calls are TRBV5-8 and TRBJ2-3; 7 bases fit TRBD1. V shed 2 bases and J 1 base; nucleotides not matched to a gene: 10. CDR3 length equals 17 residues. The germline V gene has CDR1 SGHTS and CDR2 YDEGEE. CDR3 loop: CASSLNRDRVRTDTQYF. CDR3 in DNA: TGTGCCAGCAGCTTAAACCGGGACAGAGTACGCACAGATACGCAGTATTTT.

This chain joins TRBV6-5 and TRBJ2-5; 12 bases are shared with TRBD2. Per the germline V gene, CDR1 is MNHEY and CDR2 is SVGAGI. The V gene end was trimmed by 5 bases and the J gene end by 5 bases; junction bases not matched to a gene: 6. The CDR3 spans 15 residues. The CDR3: CASSRLAGVAETQYF. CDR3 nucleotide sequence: TGTGCCAGCAGTAGACTAGCGGGGGTTGCTGAGACCCAGTACTTC.

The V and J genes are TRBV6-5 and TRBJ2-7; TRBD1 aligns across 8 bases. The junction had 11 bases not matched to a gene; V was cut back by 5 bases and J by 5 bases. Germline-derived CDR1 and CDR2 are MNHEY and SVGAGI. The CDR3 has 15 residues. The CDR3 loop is CASSPARDRLHEQYF. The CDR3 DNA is TGTGCCAGCAGTCCCGCTCGGGACAGGCTGCACGAGCAGTACTTC.

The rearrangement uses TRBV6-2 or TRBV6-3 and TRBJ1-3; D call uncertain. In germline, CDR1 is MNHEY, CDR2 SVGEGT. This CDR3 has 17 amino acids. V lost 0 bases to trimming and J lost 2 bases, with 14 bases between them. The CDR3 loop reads CASSYSRRRMTGNTIYF. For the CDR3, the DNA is TGTGCCAGCAGTTACTCGAGGCGGAGAATGACTGGAAACACCATATATTTT.

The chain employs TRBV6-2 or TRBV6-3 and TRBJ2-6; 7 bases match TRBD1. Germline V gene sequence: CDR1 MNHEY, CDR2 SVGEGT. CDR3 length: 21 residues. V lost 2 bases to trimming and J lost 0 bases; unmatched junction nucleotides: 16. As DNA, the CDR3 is TGTGCCAGCAGTTACGCCCTTTATCAGGGGGTCCTATTCTCTGGGGCCAACGTCCTGACTTTC. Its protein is CASSYALYQGVLFSGANVLTF.

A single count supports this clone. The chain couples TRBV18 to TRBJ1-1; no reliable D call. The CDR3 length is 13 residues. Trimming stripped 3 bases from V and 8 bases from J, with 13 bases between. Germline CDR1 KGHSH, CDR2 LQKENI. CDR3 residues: CASSPFSGEEAFF. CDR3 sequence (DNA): TGTGCCAGCTCACCTTTCTCAGGAGAGGAAGCTTTCTTT.

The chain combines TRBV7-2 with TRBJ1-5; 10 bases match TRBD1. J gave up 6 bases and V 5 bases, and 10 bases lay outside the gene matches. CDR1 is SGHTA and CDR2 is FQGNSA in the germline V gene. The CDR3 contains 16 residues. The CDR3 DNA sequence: TGTGCCAGCAGCATCGACAGGGGGCTGGGTAGTCAGCCCCAGCATTTT. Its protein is CASSIDRGLGSQPQHF.